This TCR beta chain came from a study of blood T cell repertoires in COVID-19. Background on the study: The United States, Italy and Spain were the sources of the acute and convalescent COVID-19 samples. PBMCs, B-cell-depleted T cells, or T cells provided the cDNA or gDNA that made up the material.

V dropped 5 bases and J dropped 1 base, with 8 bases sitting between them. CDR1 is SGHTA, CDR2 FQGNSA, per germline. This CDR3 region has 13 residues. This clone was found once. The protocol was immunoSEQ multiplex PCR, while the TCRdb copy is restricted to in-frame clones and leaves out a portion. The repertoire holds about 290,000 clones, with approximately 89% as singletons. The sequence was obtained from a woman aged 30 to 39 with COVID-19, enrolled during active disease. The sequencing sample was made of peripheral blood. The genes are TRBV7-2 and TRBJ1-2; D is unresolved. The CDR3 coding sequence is TGTGCCAGCAGCCCCCCCCGTAACTATGGCTACACCTTC. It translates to CASSPPRNYGYTF.